What follows describes a single T cell receptor (beta chain). Germline values: CDR1 SGHNT, CDR2 YYREEE (reference sequence). This CDR3 is built from 14 residues. V dropped 4 bases and J dropped 5 bases, with 10 bases sitting between them. This record comes from a study of blood T cell repertoires in COVID-19. The overall study: COVID-19 samples collected from the United States, Italy and Spain covered acute and convalescent phases. Sources were T cells, B-cell-depleted T cells, or PBMCs; the material itself was cDNA or gDNA.

Per the original data handling: How many nucleated cells were present was estimated from reference gene primer amplification. Sequencing was performed with immunoSEQ multiplex PCR; in TCRdb, only in-frame clones are kept and a portion is missing. V and J calls and clone size are as listed in that table; D and trimming were resolved from the DNA. The top ten hold around 11% of the sample, which has 70,000 to 90,000 clones, 79% seen once. This clonotype originated in a man in his 70s with acute or convalescent COVID-19. This rearrangement joins TRBV5-4 to TRBJ1-6; TRBD1 is a possible D gene (6 bases). Sequencing was performed on peripheral blood. The CDR3 region is CASSLGQNNSPLHF. The CDR3, as DNA: TGTGCCAGCAGCCTAGGACAGAATAATTCACCCCTCCACTTT.